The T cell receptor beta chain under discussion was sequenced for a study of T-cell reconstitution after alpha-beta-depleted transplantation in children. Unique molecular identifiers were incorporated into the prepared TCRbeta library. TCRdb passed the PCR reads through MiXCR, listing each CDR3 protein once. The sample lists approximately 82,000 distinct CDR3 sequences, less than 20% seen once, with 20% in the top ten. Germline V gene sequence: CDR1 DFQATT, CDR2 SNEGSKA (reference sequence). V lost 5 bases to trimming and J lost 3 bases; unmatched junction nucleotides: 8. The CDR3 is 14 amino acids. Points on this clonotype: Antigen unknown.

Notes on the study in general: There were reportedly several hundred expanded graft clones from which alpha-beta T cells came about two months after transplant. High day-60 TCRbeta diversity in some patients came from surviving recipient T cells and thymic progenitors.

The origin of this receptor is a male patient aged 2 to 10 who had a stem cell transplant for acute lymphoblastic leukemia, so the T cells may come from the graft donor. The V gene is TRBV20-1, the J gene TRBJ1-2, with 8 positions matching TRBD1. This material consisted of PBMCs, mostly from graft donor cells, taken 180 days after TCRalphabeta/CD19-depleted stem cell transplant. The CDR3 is CSAEMGQVDYGYTF. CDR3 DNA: TGCAGTGCTGAGATGGGACAGGTTGACTATGGCTACACCTTC.